This TCR beta chain came from a study of T-cell memory formation after mild COVID-19. V was cut by 2 bases and J by 2 bases, with 12 bases left in between. Germline CDR1 reads SGHRS; CDR2 reads YFSETQ. The CDR3 sequence is 15 residues long. With constant-segment primers, 5'RACE yielded cDNA libraries of TCR alpha and TCR beta that carried sample barcodes and UMIs. TCRdb re-analysed the 5' RACE reads in MiXCR, keeping a single row per CDR3 protein. The table lists under 150,000 distinct CDR3 sequences, 15% to 20% of them singletons. The V gene is TRBV5-1, the J gene TRBJ2-3, with TRBD2 as a possible D gene (6 bases). This receptor was obtained from an adult woman who had mild COVID-19 (a few samples of this study predate the infection). Cell type and time point are not known. The sample comprised PBMCs or a T cell subset sorted from them (not recorded which). The CDR3 reads CASSFRSGPTDTQYF. The CDR3 DNA sequence: TGCGCCAGCAGCTTTCGTAGCGGTCCCACAGATACGCAGTATTTT.